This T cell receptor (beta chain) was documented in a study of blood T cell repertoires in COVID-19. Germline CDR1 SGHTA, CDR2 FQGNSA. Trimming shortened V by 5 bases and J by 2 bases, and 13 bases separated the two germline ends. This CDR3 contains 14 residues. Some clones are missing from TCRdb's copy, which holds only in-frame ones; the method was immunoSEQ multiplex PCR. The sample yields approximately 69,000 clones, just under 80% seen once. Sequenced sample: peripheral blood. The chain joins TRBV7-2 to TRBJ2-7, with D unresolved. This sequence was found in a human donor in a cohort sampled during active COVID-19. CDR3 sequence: CASSPGSLPYEQYF. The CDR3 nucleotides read TGTGCCAGCAGCCCTGGTAGTTTACCCTACGAGCAGTACTTC.